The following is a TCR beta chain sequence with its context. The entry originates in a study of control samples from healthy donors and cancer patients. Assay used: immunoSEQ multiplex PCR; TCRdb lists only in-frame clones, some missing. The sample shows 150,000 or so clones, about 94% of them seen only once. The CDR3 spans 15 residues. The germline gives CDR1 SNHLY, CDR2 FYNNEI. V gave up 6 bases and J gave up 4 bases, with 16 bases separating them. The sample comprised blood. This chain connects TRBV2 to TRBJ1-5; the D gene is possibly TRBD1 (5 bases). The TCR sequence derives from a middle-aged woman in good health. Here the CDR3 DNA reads TGTGCCAGCAGAGCCGGCCGGGGGGTAAATCAGCCCCAGCATTTT. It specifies CASRAGRGVNQPQHF.